A selection of T cell receptor beta chains follows, all from one sample in a study of shared clonotypes between healthy human individuals. Libraries were prepared by immunoSEQ multiplex PCR; TCRdb keeps only in-frame clonotypes and omits some of them. The sample consists of 2 million to 2.5 million clones, more than 85% of them appearing once. Input material: naive CD4+ T cells from PBMCs. These receptors originate from a young man in good health. Some clones in this sample may be carry-over from other donors' samples. Both conserved end residues are part of each CDR3. A D gene is named only where the DNA matches it firmly.

>TRBJ2-3|TRBV6-5|.
CASSRQVATDTQYF
>TRBJ2-6|TRBV28|TRBD2
CASSFGRLAGGLSGANVLTF
>TRBJ2-1|TRBV28|.
CASSLIGTGSNEQFF
>TRBJ2-1|TRBV7-8|TRBD1
CASSSDRVLNEQFF
>TRBJ2-2|TRBV7-9|.
CASIEAPRTGELFF
>TRBJ1-5|TRBV9|TRBD1
CASSAQGATDQPQHF
>TRBJ2-6|TRBV4-2|.
CASHPVPTGANVLTF
>TRBJ1-2|TRBV25-1|.
CASSQPDRPGYTF
>TRBJ1-5|TRBV19|TRBD1
CASCRQGSNQPQHF
>TRBJ1-1|TRBV28|.
CATGGMYTEAFF
>TRBJ2-7|TRBV5-1|TRBD2
CASSWGLAGDYEQYF
>TRBJ1-2|TRBV19|.
CATSWLYGYTF
>TRBJ1-6|TRBV5-1|TRBD1
CASSLGDRVVSPLHF
>TRBJ1-2|TRBV6-1|.
CASSATVRGYTF
>TRBJ1-2|TRBV27|.
CASRREGTYGYTF
>TRBJ1-5|TRBV11-2|.
CASSPRQANQPQHF
>TRBJ1-5|TRBV27|.
CASSYAPPVGQLNQPQHF
>TRBJ1-2|TRBV5-1|TRBD1
CASSDGQGSGGYTF
>TRBJ2-7|TRBV5-1|TRBD2
CASSPRPGLAGGSEQYF
>TRBJ1-2|TRBV28|TRBD1
CASSLRQGAGYGYTF
>TRBJ2-2|TRBV2|TRBD2
CASGLAEIGELFF
>TRBJ2-3|TRBV7-3|TRBD2
CASSFAGVSDTQYF
>TRBJ1-5|TRBV6-5|TRBD1
CASSYSDRVQPQHF
>TRBJ2-5|TRBV6-5|TRBD1
CASREGAYQETQYF
>TRBJ2-7|TRBV5-8|TRBD2
CASSLERGRSYEQYF
>TRBJ2-5|TRBV5-1|.
CASCRAGRQETQYF
>TRBJ2-2|TRBV11-3|.
CASHGGGELFF
>TRBJ2-3|TRBV5-6|TRBD2
CASSLGPGGLGTDTQYF
>TRBJ2-7|TRBV6-1|.
CASTGTYEQYF
>TRBJ1-4|TRBV7-9|.
CASRSRGTNEKLFF
>TRBJ2-7|TRBV12-2|.
CASRSGTNYEQYF
>TRBJ2-1|TRBV6-5|TRBD2
CASRLAGSGQQFF